The 15 T cell receptor beta chains listed next were all sequenced from one sample in a study of CD8 T cells in ankylosing spondylitis. One entry per CDR3 protein results from TCRdb running MiXCR on the 5' RACE reads. The data show 35,000 to 40,000 distinct CDR3 sequences, 16% seen once. The source material was blood. All receptors derive from a male donor with ankylosing spondylitis or in good health (not recorded which).

V and J are TRBV7-9 and TRBJ2-6, with no clear D. Trimming left V 5 bases short and J 4 bases short, with 12 bases between. The CDR3 spans 15 residues. Per the germline V gene, CDR1 is SEHNR and CDR2 is FQNEAQ (reference sequence). The CDR3 spells CASSPFPTGANVLTF. CDR3 coding DNA: TGTGCCAGCAGCCCCTTTCCCACCGGGGCCAACGTCCTGACTTTC.

This clonotype was recorded only once. The chain carries TRBV5-1 and TRBJ1-4; tentatively, D is TRBD1 (5 bases). The germline V gene encodes CDR1 SGHRS and CDR2 YFSETQ. The ends were cut back, 7 bases at V and 2 bases at J, with 9 bases in the middle. This CDR3 is built from 13 residues. The DNA of the CDR3 is TGCGCCAGCGTGGGGGGGACTAATGAAAAACTGTTTTTT. Translated: CASVGGTNEKLFF.

V usage is TRBV12-3 or TRBV12-4 and J usage is TRBJ2-2; D may correspond to TRBD1 or TRBD2 (5 bases each). The CDR3 runs to 15 residues. Trimming took off 8 bases at V and 4 bases at J, with 17 bases between the two ends. The CDR3 spells CASVPTGPPTGELFF. The CDR3 nucleotides are TGTGCCAGCGTTCCAACGGGACCTCCCACCGGGGAGCTGTTTTTT.

This clonotype was detected only a few times. The gene calls are TRBV5-6 and TRBJ2-7; D not resolved. The germline CDR1 and CDR2 sequences are SGHDT and YYEEEE. The V and J ends lost 2 bases and 0 bases respectively, with 9 bases between them. This CDR3 comprises 14 residues. The CDR3 region is CASSLFVNSYEQYF. The CDR3, as DNA: TGTGCCAGCAGCTTATTTGTCAACTCCTACGAGCAGTACTTC.

This chain connects TRBV15 to TRBJ2-2; 9 bases are a match to TRBD2. V was pared by 1 base and J by 4 bases, with 10 bases of the junction left unmatched. Germline loops: CDR1 LNHNV, CDR2 YYDKDF (reference sequence). The CDR3 covers 18 residues. The CDR3 spells CATSRGISGRRGTGELFF. Here the CDR3 DNA reads TGTGCCACCAGCAGAGGAATTAGCGGGAGACGGGGCACCGGGGAGCTGTTTTTT.

The J gene is TRBJ1-1, the V gene TRBV28; 7 bases are shared with TRBD1. The CDR3 contains 16 residues. V trimming: 7 bases; J trimming: 4 bases; junction bases outside the gene matches: 15. In germline, CDR1 is MDHEN, CDR2 SYDVKM. This chain's CDR3 is CASTSGRGLVGTEAFF. The CDR3 bases are TGTGCCAGCACGAGCGGAAGGGGGCTCGTTGGCACTGAAGCTTTCTTT.

This chain links TRBV29-1 with TRBJ2-4; D assignment may be TRBD1 or TRBD2 (5 bases each). The CDR3 spans 12 residues. In germline, CDR1 is SQVTM, CDR2 ANQGSEA. The V and J ends lost 6 bases and 0 bases respectively, with 6 bases between them. The CDR3 DNA sequence: TGCAGCGTGGGGGAAGCCAAAAACATTCAGTACTTC. It translates to CSVGEAKNIQYF.

The chain carries TRBV11-2 and TRBJ2-1; D not resolved. With 5 bases removed from V and 10 bases from J, the gap between germline ends came to 15 bases. The CDR3 covers 13 residues. Germline lookup yields CDR1 SGHAT and CDR2 FQNNGV. The CDR3 coding sequence is TGTGCCAGCAGCCCAACAGTTGTTTGGGAGCAGTTCTTC. This encodes CASSPTVVWEQFF.

This clonotype was detected a few times. The chain combines TRBV7-3 with TRBJ1-1; D gene ambiguous. Deletions cut 0 bases from V and 1 base from J, with 3 bases between. The CDR3 extends over 13 amino acids. Germline V gene data show CDR1 as SGHTA and CDR2 as FQGTGA. The CDR3 bases are TGTGCCAGCAGCTTAACTACGAACACTGAAGCTTTCTTT. Residues: CASSLTTNTEAFF. Full variable domain (rest looked up from reference TRBV7-3 and TRBJ1-1): GAGVSQTPSNKVTEKGKYVELRCDPISGHTALYWYRQSLGQGPEFLIYFQGTGAADDSGLPNDRFFAVRPEGSVSTLKIQRTERGDSAVYLCASSLTTNTEAFFGQGTRLTVV.

This clonotype has a count of ten or more. The rearrangement joins TRBV29-1 to TRBJ2-1; weak D call: TRBD1 (7 bases). CDR3 length: 11 residues. Trimming removed 7 bases at V and 9 bases at J, with 13 bases between. Germline lookup yields CDR1 SQVTM and CDR2 ANQGSEA. The CDR3 region is CSGRQGGEQFF. DNA for the CDR3: TGCAGCGGACGCCAGGGGGGTGAGCAGTTCTTC.

Only a few counts were recorded for this clonotype. The J gene is TRBJ1-5, the V gene TRBV20-1; D remains ambiguous. Trimming took off 2 bases at V and 6 bases at J, with 8 bases between the two ends. The CDR3 extends over 12 amino acids. Germline CDR1 is DFQATT and CDR2 is SNEGSKA (reference sequence). DNA of the CDR3: TGCAGTGCTAGAATGGGAGGTCAGCCCCAGCATTTT. This translates into CSARMGGQPQHF.

This sequence joins TRBV5-5 and TRBJ2-7, with 7 nucleotides matching TRBD1. The CDR3 runs 14 residues. CDR1 is SGHKS, CDR2 YYEKEE, per germline (reference sequence). Losses at the gene ends were 1 base for V and 2 bases for J; bases not matched to a gene: 3. CDR3 sequence reads: CASSLRDSTYEQYF. CDR3 bases: TGTGCCAGCAGCTTGAGGGACAGTACCTACGAGCAGTACTTC. Full variable domain (rest looked up from reference TRBV5-5 and TRBJ2-7): DAGVTQSPTHLIKTRGQQVTLRCSPISGHKSVSWYQQVLGQGPQFIFQYYEKEERGRGNFPDRFSARQFPNYSSELNVNALLLGDSALYLCASSLRDSTYEQYFGPGTRLTVT.

This clonotype was found a few times. This chain connects TRBV29-1 to TRBJ2-7; 8 bases fit TRBD2. CDR3 length: 14 amino acids. The J segment lost 2 bases and the V segment lost 3 bases, leaving 6 bases of the junction unmatched. CDR1 is SQVTM and CDR2 is ANQGSEA in the germline V gene. The CDR3 nucleotides are TGCAGCGTTGACGTTAGCGGGACTACCTACGAGCAGTACTTC. Protein sequence: CSVDVSGTTYEQYF.

This clonotype appeared a few times. This chain links TRBV12-3 or TRBV12-4 with TRBJ2-3, with D tentatively TRBD2 (5 bases). V lost 1 base and J 0 bases, leaving 8 bases between the germline ends. The CDR3 consists of 15 residues. The CDR3 DNA reads TGTGCCAGCAGTTTAGGCGGGCGAAGCACAGATACGCAGTATTTT. The encoded protein is CASSLGGRSTDTQYF.

This clonotype has more than one count but fewer than ten. The chain recombines TRBV20-1 with TRBJ2-2, with a weak D call TRBD2 (5 bases). This CDR3 is 15 amino acids long. V lost 0 bases and J 1 base, leaving 9 bases between the germline ends. Germline V gene data show CDR1 as DFQATT and CDR2 as SNEGSKA (reference sequence). The CDR3 spells CSARDLDLNTGELFF. The CDR3 bases are TGCAGTGCTAGAGATCTGGACTTGAACACCGGGGAGCTGTTTTTT.